These T cell receptor beta chains were read from a single sample in a study of blood T cell repertoires in COVID-19. Profiled with immunoSEQ multiplex PCR; TCRdb holds only in-frame clones, not every one. The repertoire holds approximately 100,000 clones, 80% to 95% seen once, with around 5.7% in the top ten. Sequencing was done on a sample of peripheral blood. These receptors were taken from a man in his 70s with acute or convalescent COVID-19. The CDR3 runs from the conserved cysteine through the conserved F or W. A D gene is named only where the DNA matches it firmly. Some rows mark clone size as missing; the rest say once, few, many or name a class of expanded clone.

clone_size,j_call,d_call,v_call,cdr3_aa,cdr3_nt
once,TRBJ1-6,NA,TRBV27,CASSRGSISPLHF,TGTGCCAGCAGTCGCGGGTCCATTTCACCCCTCCACTTT
NA,TRBJ1-1,NA,TRBV6-5,CASSYTTGNTEAFF,TGTGCCAGCAGTTACACGACAGGGAACACTGAAGCTTTCTTT
once,TRBJ1-1,NA,TRBV6-2/TRBV6-3,CASSSNRAGGTEAFF,TGTGCCAGCAGTTCCAACAGGGCGGGGGGCACTGAAGCTTTCTTT
NA,TRBJ2-1,TRBD2,TRBV4-3,CASSQDRTSGRAYNEQFF,TGCGCCAGCAGCCAAGACCGGACTAGCGGGAGGGCCTACAATGAGCAGTTCTTC
NA,TRBJ2-7,NA,TRBV5-1,CASSLWRAYEQYF,TGCGCCAGCAGCTTGTGGCGGGCCTACGAGCAGTACTTC
once,TRBJ2-1,NA,TRBV7-9,CASSLPLDNEQFF,TGTGCCAGCAGCTTACCACTAGACAATGAGCAGTTCTTC
NA,TRBJ1-1,TRBD1,TRBV12-3/TRBV12-4,CASSADRGEAFF,TGTGCCAGCAGCGCGGACAGGGGGGAAGCTTTCTTT
NA,TRBJ1-1,NA,TRBV30,CAWSPVNTEAFF,TGTGCCTGGAGTCCAGTGAACACTGAAGCTTTCTTT
NA,TRBJ2-5,TRBD1,TRBV2,CASINDRGETQYF,TGTGCCAGCATTAATGACAGGGGAGAGACCCAGTACTTC
NA,TRBJ1-3,NA,TRBV11-2,CASSLGGTSGNTIYF,TGTGCCAGCAGCTTAGGGGGGACATCTGGAAACACCATATATTTT
few,TRBJ1-4,TRBD1,TRBV7-2,CASSLRQGYEKLFF,TGTGCCAGCAGCCTTCGACAGGGGTACGAAAAACTGTTTTTT
NA,TRBJ2-7,NA,TRBV18,CASSQRQGLYEQYF,TGTGCCAGCTCTCAGAGACAGGGACTTTACGAGCAGTACTTC
NA,TRBJ1-1,TRBD1,TRBV18,CASSPSGQGNTEAFF,TGTGCCAGCTCACCTTCCGGACAGGGGAACACTGAAGCTTTCTTT
once,TRBJ1-5,TRBD1,TRBV27,CASGAGTGTGRYQPQHF,TGTGCAAGCGGCGCAGGGACCGGGACAGGGAGATATCAGCCCCAGCATTTT
NA,TRBJ1-3,NA,TRBV11-2,CASSLTGMDGNTIYF,TGTGCCAGCAGCTTGACGGGGATGGACGGAAACACCATATATTTT
once,TRBJ1-4,TRBD1,TRBV19,CASSISGQWEKLFF,TGTGCCAGTAGTATCTCGGGACAGTGGGAAAAACTGTTTTTT
once,TRBJ2-1,TRBD2,TRBV3-1/TRBV3-2,CASSQGRTSGNPLYNEQFF,TGTGCCAGCAGCCAGGGACGGACTAGCGGGAACCCCCTCTACAATGAGCAGTTCTTC
NA,TRBJ1-1,NA,TRBV27,CASSPRGSTEAFF,TGTGCCAGCAGTCCAAGAGGTAGCACTGAAGCTTTCTTT
NA,TRBJ1-5,NA,TRBV11-2,CASSSIRGSNQPQHF,TGTGCCAGCAGCTCAATCCGGGGGAGCAATCAGCCCCAGCATTTT
NA,TRBJ1-2,TRBD1,TRBV28,CASSPVPGTVYGYTF,TGTGCCAGCAGTCCTGTACCCGGGACAGTTTATGGCTACACCTTC
once,TRBJ2-2,NA,TRBV7-9,CASQGRVGAGELFF,TGTGCCTCCCAAGGCAGGGTAGGAGCCGGGGAGCTGTTTTTT
NA,TRBJ2-7,TRBD1,TRBV6-5,CASRKQGYQTYEQYF,TGTGCCAGCAGAAAACAGGGGTACCAAACCTACGAGCAGTACTTC
NA,TRBJ2-3,NA,TRBV5-4,CASRPQGTDTQYF,TGTGCCAGCAGGCCGCAGGGGACAGATACGCAGTATTTT
NA,TRBJ2-5,NA,TRBV6-2/TRBV6-3,CASSGSSAGETQYF,TGTGCCAGCAGCGGGAGTAGCGCGGGGGAGACCCAGTACTTC
NA,TRBJ2-1,NA,TRBV6-2/TRBV6-3,CASSFNRYNEQFF,TGTGCCAGCAGTTTTAATCGGTACAATGAGCAGTTCTTC
NA,TRBJ2-7,NA,TRBV28,CASRLSQGYEQYF,TGTGCCAGCAGGCTCTCACAGGGCTACGAGCAGTACTTC
NA,TRBJ1-2,NA,TRBV6-1,CASSETGAYGYTF,TGTGCCAGCAGTGAGACAGGCGCGTATGGCTACACCTTC
NA,TRBJ1-2,TRBD1,TRBV27,CASRRTGANYGYTF,TGTGCCAGCAGAAGGACAGGGGCTAACTATGGCTACACCTTC
NA,TRBJ1-3,NA,TRBV7-2,CASSATRSGNTIYF,TGTGCCAGCAGCGCCACCAGGTCGGGAAACACCATATATTTT
NA,TRBJ2-5,NA,TRBV7-9,CASSFRGGETQYF,TGTGCCAGCAGCTTTAGGGGGGGGGAGACCCAGTACTTC
NA,TRBJ1-1,NA,TRBV11-2,CASSLWEMNTEAFF,TGTGCCAGCAGCTTGTGGGAGATGAACACTGAAGCTTTCTTT
NA,TRBJ2-7,TRBD2,TRBV11-2,CASSLSLAATYEQYF,TGTGCCAGCAGCTTATCACTAGCGGCGACCTACGAGCAGTACTTC
NA,TRBJ1-2,NA,TRBV5-6,CASRPRVGAVSYTF,TGTGCCAGCCGACCTCGGGTGGGGGCAGTTAGCTACACCTTC
NA,TRBJ2-7,TRBD2,TRBV7-2,CASSPPAGAAYEQYF,TGTGCCAGCAGCCCTCCAGCGGGGGCGGCCTACGAGCAGTACTTC
NA,TRBJ1-3,NA,TRBV5-8,CASSLAGGQIYSGNTIYF,TGTGCCAGCAGCTTGGCCGGTGGACAGATTTACTCTGGAAACACCATATATTTT
NA,TRBJ1-1,TRBD1,TRBV5-1,CASSVGQGLVTEAFF,TGCGCCAGCAGCGTCGGACAGGGTTTGGTCACTGAAGCTTTCTTT
NA,TRBJ2-7,TRBD1,TRBV5-1,CASSSSTGAPNEQYF,TGCGCCAGCAGCTCCTCTACAGGGGCCCCCAACGAGCAGTACTTC
NA,TRBJ2-1,TRBD2,TRBV27,CASSNIQGYVSGRAPYNEQFF,TGTGCCAGCAGTAACATACAGGGTTATGTTTCCGGGAGGGCCCCCTACAATGAGCAGTTCTTC
NA,TRBJ2-2,TRBD1,TRBV11-2,CASSSYRGGELFF,TGTGCCAGCAGCTCCTACAGGGGCGGGGAGCTGTTTTTT
NA,TRBJ2-3,TRBD1,TRBV5-6,CASSPGTGVDTQYF,TGTGCCAGCAGCCCAGGGACAGGGGTAGATACGCAGTATTTT
NA,TRBJ1-5,TRBD1,TRBV5-6,CASSLGQGGQPQHF,TGTGCCAGCAGCTTGGGCCAGGGGGGTCAGCCCCAGCATTTT
NA,TRBJ2-2,TRBD2,TRBV7-8,CASSLASSGSSNTGELFF,TGTGCCAGCAGCTTAGCATCGAGCGGGAGTTCGAACACCGGGGAGCTGTTTTTT
NA,TRBJ2-3,NA,TRBV5-1,CASSSISSSLVSDTQYF,TGCGCCAGCAGCTCGATTTCCTCTAGTTTGGTCTCAGATACGCAGTATTTT
NA,TRBJ2-1,NA,TRBV5-1,CASSVQGYNEQFF,TGCGCCAGCAGCGTACAGGGCTACAATGAGCAGTTCTTC
NA,TRBJ1-1,NA,TRBV11-3,CASSLDGRGGNTEAFF,TGTGCCAGCAGCTTAGATGGTAGGGGTGGGAACACTGAAGCTTTCTTT
NA,TRBJ1-1,NA,TRBV6-5,CASSYSAVDTEAFF,TGTGCCAGCAGTTACTCGGCGGTGGACACTGAAGCTTTCTTT
NA,TRBJ1-1,TRBD1,TRBV30,CAWNRGSSRTEAFF,TGTGCCTGGAACAGGGGAAGCTCCCGCACTGAAGCTTTCTTT
NA,TRBJ2-7,NA,TRBV5-1,CASQRVEGQNYEQYF,TGCGCCAGCCAAAGGGTGGAGGGACAGAATTACGAGCAGTACTTC
few,TRBJ2-3,NA,TRBV6-4,CASSDSISPTDTQYF,TGTGCCAGCAGTGACTCTATTAGCCCAACAGATACGCAGTATTTT
NA,TRBJ2-3,NA,TRBV6-4,CASSGSTTDTQYF,TGTGCCAGCAGTGGGTCTACCACAGATACGCAGTATTTT
NA,TRBJ2-3,TRBD2,TRBV6-4,CASSARLAGDTDTQYF,TGTGCCAGCAGTGCAAGACTAGCGGGAGACACAGATACGCAGTATTTT